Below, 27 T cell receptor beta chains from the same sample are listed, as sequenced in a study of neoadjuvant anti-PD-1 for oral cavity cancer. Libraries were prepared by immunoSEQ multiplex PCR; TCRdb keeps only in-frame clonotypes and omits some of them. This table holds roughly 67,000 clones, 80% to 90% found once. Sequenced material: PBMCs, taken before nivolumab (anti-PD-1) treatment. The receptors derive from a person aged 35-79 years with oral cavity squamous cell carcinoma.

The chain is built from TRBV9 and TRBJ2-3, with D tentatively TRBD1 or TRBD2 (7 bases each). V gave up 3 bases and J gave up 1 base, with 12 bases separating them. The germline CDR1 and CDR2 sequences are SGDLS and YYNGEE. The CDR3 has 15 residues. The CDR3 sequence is CASSETGRGTDTQYF. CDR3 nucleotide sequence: TGTGCCAGCAGCGAGACAGGGAGGGGCACAGATACGCAGTATTTT. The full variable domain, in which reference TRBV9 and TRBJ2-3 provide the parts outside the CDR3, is DSGVTQTPKHLITATGQRVTLRCSPRSGDLSVYWYQQSLDQGLQFLIQYYNGEERAKGNILERFSAQQFPDLHSELNLSSLELGDSALYFCASSETGRGTDTQYFGPGTRLTVL.

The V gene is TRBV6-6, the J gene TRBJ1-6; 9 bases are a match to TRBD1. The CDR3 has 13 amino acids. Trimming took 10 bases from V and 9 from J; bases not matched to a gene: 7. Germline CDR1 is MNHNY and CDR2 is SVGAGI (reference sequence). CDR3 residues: CATKDRGFSPLHF. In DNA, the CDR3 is TGTGCCACCAAGGACAGGGGATTTTCACCCCTCCACTTT.

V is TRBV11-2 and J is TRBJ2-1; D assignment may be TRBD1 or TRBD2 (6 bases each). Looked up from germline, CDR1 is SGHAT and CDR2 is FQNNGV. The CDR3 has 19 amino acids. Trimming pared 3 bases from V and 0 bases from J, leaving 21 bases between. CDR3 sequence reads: CASSLEPSGATSSYNEQFF. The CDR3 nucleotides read TGTGCCAGCAGCTTGGAACCCTCGGGGGCCACGAGCTCCTACAATGAGCAGTTCTTC.

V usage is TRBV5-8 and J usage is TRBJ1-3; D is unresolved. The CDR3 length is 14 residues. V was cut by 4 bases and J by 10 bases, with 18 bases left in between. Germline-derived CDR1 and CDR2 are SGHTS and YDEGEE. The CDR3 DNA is TGTGCCAGCAGCCCAACCGACCGGGGTTGGACCATATATTTT. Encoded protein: CASSPTDRGWTIYF. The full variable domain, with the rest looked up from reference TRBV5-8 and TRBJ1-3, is EAGVTQSPTHLIKTRGQQATLRCSPISGHTSVYWYQQALGLGLQFLLWYDEGEERNRGNFPPRFSGRQFPNYSSELNVNALELEDSALYLCASSPTDRGWTIYFGEGSWLTVV.

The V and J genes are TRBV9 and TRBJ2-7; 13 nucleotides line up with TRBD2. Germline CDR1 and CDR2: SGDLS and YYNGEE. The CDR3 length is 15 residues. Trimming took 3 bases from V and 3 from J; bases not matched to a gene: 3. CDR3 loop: CASSAGTSGDYEQYF. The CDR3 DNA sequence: TGTGCCAGCAGCGCAGGGACTAGCGGGGACTACGAGCAGTACTTC.

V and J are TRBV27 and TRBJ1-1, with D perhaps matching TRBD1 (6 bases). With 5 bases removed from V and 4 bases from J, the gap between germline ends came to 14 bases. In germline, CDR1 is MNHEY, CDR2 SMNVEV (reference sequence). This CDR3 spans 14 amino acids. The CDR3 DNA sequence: TGTGCCAGCAGTGACTCGGACAGCCGCACTGAAGCTTTCTTT. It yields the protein CASSDSDSRTEAFF.

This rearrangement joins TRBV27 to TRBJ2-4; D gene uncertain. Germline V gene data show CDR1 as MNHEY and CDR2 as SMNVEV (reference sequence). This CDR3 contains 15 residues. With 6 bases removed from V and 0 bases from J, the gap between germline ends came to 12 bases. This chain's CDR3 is CASRAFYLAKNIQYF. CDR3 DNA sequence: TGTGCCAGCAGAGCTTTTTACCTAGCCAAAAACATTCAGTACTTC.

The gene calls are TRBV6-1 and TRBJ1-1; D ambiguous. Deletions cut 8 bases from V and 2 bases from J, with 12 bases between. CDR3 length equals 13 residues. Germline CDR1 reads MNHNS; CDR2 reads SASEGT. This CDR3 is CASFVTFNTEAFF. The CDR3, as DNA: TGTGCCAGCTTCGTGACATTTAACACTGAAGCTTTCTTT.

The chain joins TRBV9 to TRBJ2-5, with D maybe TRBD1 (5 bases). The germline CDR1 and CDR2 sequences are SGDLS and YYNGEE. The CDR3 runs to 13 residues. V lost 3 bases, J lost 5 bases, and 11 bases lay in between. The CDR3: CASSADSWETQYF. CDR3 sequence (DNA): TGTGCCAGCAGCGCAGACAGTTGGGAGACCCAGTACTTC.

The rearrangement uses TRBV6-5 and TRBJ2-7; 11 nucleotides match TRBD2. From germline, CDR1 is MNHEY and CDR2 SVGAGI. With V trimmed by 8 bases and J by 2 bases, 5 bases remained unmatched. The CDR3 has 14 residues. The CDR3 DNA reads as TGTGCCAGCCATAGCGGGAGGGGGGCCTACGAGCAGTACTTC. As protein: CASHSGRGAYEQYF.

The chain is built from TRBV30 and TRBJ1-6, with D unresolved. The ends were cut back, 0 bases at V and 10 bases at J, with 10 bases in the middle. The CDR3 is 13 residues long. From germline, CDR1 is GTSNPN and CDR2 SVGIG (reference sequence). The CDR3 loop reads CAWSVVEESPLHF. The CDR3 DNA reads TGTGCCTGGAGTGTAGTGGAGGAGTCACCCCTCCACTTT.

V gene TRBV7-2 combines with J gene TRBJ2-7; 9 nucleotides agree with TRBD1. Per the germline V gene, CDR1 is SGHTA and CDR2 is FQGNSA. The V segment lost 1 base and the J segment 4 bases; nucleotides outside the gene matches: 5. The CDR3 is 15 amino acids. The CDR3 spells CASSLVSDRGYEQYF. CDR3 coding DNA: TGTGCCAGCAGCTTAGTTAGTGACAGGGGGTACGAGCAGTACTTC.

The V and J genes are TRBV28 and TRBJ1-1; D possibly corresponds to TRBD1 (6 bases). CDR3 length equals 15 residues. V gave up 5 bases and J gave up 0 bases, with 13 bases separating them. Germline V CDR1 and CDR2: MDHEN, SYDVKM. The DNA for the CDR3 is TGTGCCAGCAGTGAGTCGGGACACTTGAACACTGAAGCTTTCTTT. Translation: CASSESGHLNTEAFF.

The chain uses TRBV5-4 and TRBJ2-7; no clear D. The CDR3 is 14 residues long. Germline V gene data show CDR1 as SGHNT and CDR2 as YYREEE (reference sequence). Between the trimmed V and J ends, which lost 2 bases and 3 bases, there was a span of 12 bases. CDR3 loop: CASSLGRISYEQYF. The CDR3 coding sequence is TGTGCCAGCAGCTTAGGTAGAATAAGCTACGAGCAGTACTTC.

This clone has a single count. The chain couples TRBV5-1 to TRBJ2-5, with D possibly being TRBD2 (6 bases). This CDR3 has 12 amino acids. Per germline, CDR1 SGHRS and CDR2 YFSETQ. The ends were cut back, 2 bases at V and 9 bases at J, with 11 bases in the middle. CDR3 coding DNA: TGCGCCAGCAGCTTTCGCTCGGGGGCCCAGTACTTC. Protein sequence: CASSFRSGAQYF.

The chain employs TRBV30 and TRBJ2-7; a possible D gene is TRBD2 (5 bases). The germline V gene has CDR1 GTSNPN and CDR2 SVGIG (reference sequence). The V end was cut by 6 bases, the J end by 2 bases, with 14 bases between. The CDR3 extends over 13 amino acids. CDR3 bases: TGTGCCTGTAGGCGCTCAGCGGCCTACGAGCAGTACTTC. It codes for CACRRSAAYEQYF. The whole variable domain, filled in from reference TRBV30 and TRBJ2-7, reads SQTIHQWPATLVQPVGSPLSLECTVEGTSNPNLYWYRQAAGRGLQLLFYSVGIGQISSEVPQNLSASRPQDRQFILSSKKLLLSDSGFYLCACRRSAAYEQYFGPGTRLTVT.

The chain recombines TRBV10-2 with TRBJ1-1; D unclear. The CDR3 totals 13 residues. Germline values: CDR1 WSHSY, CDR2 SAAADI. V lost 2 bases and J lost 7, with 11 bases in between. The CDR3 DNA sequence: TGCGCCAGCAGTGAGCAGGCCAAGAATGAAGCTTTCTTT. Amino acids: CASSEQAKNEAFF.

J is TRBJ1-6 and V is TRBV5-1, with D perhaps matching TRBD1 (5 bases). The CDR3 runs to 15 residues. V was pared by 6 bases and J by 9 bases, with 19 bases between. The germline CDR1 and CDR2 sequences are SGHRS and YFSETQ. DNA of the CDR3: TGCGCCAGCAAGGTGGGGGAGGGAACTGCTTCACCCCTCCACTTT. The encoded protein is CASKVGEGTASPLHF.

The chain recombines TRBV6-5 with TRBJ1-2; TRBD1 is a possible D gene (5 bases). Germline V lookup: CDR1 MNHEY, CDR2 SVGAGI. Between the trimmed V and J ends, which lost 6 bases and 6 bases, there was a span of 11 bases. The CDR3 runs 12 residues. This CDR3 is CASSNQGNGYTF. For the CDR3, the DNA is TGTGCCAGCAGCAACCAGGGAAATGGCTACACCTTC.

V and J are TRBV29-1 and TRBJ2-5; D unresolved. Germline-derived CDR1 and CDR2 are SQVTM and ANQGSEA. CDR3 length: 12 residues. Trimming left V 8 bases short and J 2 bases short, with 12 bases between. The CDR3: CSLKDGQETQYF. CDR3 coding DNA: TGCAGCCTAAAGGACGGACAAGAGACCCAGTACTTC.

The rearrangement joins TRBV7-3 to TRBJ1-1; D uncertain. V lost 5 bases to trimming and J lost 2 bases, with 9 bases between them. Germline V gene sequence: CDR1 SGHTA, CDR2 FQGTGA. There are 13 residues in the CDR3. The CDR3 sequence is CASSVKVNTEAFF. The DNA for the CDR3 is TGTGCCAGCAGCGTCAAGGTCAACACTGAAGCTTTCTTT.

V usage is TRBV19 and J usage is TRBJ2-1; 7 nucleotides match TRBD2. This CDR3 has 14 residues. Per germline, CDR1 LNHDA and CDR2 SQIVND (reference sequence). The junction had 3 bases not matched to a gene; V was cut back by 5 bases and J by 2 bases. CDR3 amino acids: CASSSGTTYNEQFF. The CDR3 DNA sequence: TGTGCCAGTAGTTCCGGGACTACCTACAATGAGCAGTTCTTC.

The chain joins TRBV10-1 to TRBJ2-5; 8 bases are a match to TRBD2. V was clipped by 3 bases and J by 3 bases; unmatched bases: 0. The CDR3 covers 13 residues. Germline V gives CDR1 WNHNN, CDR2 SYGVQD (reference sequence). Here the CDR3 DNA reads TGCGCCAGCAGTGACGGGGGGGAAGAGACCCAGTACTTC. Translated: CASSDGGEETQYF.

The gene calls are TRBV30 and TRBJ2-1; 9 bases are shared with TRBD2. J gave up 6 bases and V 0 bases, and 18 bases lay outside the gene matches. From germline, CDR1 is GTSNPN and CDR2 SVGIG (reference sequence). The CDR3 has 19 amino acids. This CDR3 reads CAWSVPPPAGGFPVNEQFF. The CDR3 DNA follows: TGTGCCTGGAGTGTACCCCCCCCCGCGGGGGGGTTTCCTGTCAATGAGCAGTTCTTC.

The CDR3 nucleotides read TGTGCCAGCAGTTCTACGGACACTATCAATGAGCAGTTCTTC. Translating it yields CASSSTDTINEQFF. This rearrangement joins TRBV27 to TRBJ2-1, with D possibly TRBD1 on 5 matching bases. CDR3 length equals 14 residues. Germline assignment: CDR1 MNHEY and CDR2 SMNVEV (reference sequence). Trimming cost V 4 bases and J 6 bases, with 13 bases left between them.

CDR3 in amino acids: CASSLVAQEQYF. The CDR3 nucleotides read TGTGCCAGCAGCTTAGTCGCCCAAGAGCAGTACTTC. The chain couples TRBV11-2 to TRBJ2-7; D unresolved. Trimming shortened V by 1 base and J by 7 bases, and 8 bases separated the two germline ends. The CDR3 is 12 amino acids. Germline V gives CDR1 SGHAT, CDR2 FQNNGV.

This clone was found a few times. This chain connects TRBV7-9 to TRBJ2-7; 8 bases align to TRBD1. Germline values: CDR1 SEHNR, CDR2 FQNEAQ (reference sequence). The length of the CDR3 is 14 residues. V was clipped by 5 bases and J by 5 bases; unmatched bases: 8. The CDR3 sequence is CASSRGQGNHEQYF. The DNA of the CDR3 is TGTGCCAGCAGCCGCGGACAGGGTAACCACGAGCAGTACTTC.